This TCR beta chain was identified during a study of T cells in Graves' hyperthyroidism and ophthalmopathy. Overall study results and limits: Ophthalmopathy and stable hyperthyroidism were told apart by a 13 V-J model. Blood also held most thyroid clonotypes expanded beyond 0.001.

Amplified regions were TCR beta CDR3 sequences from RNA transcripts. TCR CDR3 underwent first-round RT-PCR with the HTBI primer set. TCRdb independently ran MiXCR on the multiplex PCR reads; one entry per CDR3 protein. Of around 500,000 distinct CDR3 sequences listed, 20% to 25% are singletons. As concerns this clonotype: As yet, its antigen is unknown.

From germline, CDR1 is MDHEN and CDR2 SYDVKM. Between the trimmed V and J ends, which lost 6 bases and 5 bases, there was a span of 5 bases. The CDR3 length is 11 residues. Uncontrolled infection, other autoimmune disease, pregnancy or lactation led to exclusion. Thyroid ultrasound and orbital computed tomography, with clinical symptoms and serum thyroxine and TRAb, informed diagnoses. The rearrangement links TRBV28 to TRBJ1-5; D call uncertain. The specimen sequenced was blood. The TCR comes from a woman in her seventies with Graves' ophthalmopathy. CDR3 protein: CASSPHQPQHF. CDR3 coding DNA: TGTGCCAGCAGCCCACATCAGCCCCAGCATTTT. Full variable domain (rest looked up from reference TRBV28 and TRBJ1-5): DVKVTQSSRYLVKRTGEKVFLECVQDMDHENMFWYRQDPGLGLRLIYFSYDVKMKEKGDIPEGYSVSREKKERFSLILESASTNQTSMYLCASSPHQPQHFGDGTRLSIL.